The rows below give T cell receptor beta chains drawn from one sample of a study of T-cell memory formation after mild COVID-19. A single record per CDR3 protein comes from TCRdb applying MiXCR to the 5' RACE reads. The sample contains roughly 600,000 distinct CDR3 sequences, approximately 19% of which appear only once. The sequenced sample consisted of PBMCs or a T cell subset sorted from them (not recorded which). The receptors shown here come from an adult woman who had mild COVID-19 (a few samples of this study predate the infection). Cell type and time point are not known. Each CDR3 is given without its conserved first and last residue. Each record gives: V gene, D gene, J gene, CDR3 protein. D genes are given only for firm matches.

TRBV3-1,TRBD1,TRBJ1-1,ASSRTGEQAF
TRBV6-5,.,TRBJ1-4,ASSYEGWANEKLF
TRBV7-9,.,TRBJ2-1,ASSLTASYNEQF
TRBV7-8,.,TRBJ2-5,ASSDDDLWETQY
TRBV24-1,.,TRBJ2-3,ATSDFKLGYTQY
TRBV7-7,TRBD2,TRBJ2-1,ASSLGAGAGDEQF
TRBV24-1,.,TRBJ1-1,ATSVRDPRDTEAF
TRBV7-6,.,TRBJ2-3,ASSLAVEDTQY
TRBV24-1,.,TRBJ2-1,ATSETVTEQF
TRBV20-1,TRBD1,TRBJ2-7,SARIPPGQASSYEQY
TRBV12-3/TRBV12-4,TRBD2,TRBJ2-7,ASSPDGLAGYEQY
TRBV15,.,TRBJ2-5,ATSRSGTQETQY
TRBV6-5,.,TRBJ2-5,ASSRGLQETQY
TRBV7-9,TRBD1,TRBJ1-2,ASSLAPPGQGPCT
TRBV11-2,TRBD1,TRBJ2-7,ASSLAIRRTGTSYEQY
TRBV29-1,TRBD1,TRBJ2-3,SVEHPGQVTDTQY
TRBV7-3,.,TRBJ2-2,ASSSIRESGELF
TRBV2,TRBD2,TRBJ2-1,ASSRTRKF
TRBV27,.,TRBJ2-7,ASGPPYEQY
TRBV30,.,TRBJ2-3,AWSPGGADTQY
TRBV12-3/TRBV12-4,.,TRBJ1-1,ASSLWSSDTEAF
TRBV6-6,.,TRBJ2-3,ASSHRESDTQY
TRBV5-4,.,TRBJ2-7,ASSLGLRTYEQY
TRBV30,TRBD2,TRBJ2-1,AWWEGRAGGDEQF
TRBV24-1,.,TRBJ1-1,ATSARSRTEAF
TRBV4-3,.,TRBJ1-1,ASSQDPPVGSSNTEAF
TRBV6-5,TRBD1,TRBJ2-1,ASSPRQGPYNEQF
TRBV7-2,.,TRBJ2-2,ASSLGVNFAGTGELF
TRBV20-1,.,TRBJ2-7,SARDRNEQY
TRBV7-6,.,TRBJ1-5,ASSSEAPSSPGQPQH
TRBV7-9,.,TRBJ2-2,ASSLVGQPFELF
TRBV7-9,TRBD2,TRBJ2-1,ASSPTSGGLNEQF
TRBV10-3,.,TRBJ2-1,AISDRASRNEQF
TRBV7-2,TRBD2,TRBJ2-5,ASSWGWRESKETQY
TRBV24-1,.,TRBJ2-3,ATQLADTQY
TRBV25-1,TRBD1,TRBJ2-6,ASSARQGPGANVLT
TRBV5-1,TRBD1,TRBJ1-3,ASSEGTGAGNTIY
TRBV7-3,.,TRBJ2-5,ATARQY
TRBV9,TRBD2,TRBJ2-5,ASSEGTRKVETQY
TRBV15,TRBD2,TRBJ2-1,ATSRELAGSDNEQF
TRBV30,.,TRBJ2-4,AWGRAQDRLAKNIQY
TRBV7-9,TRBD2,TRBJ2-5,ASSLTIRLAGTGETQY
TRBV12-3/TRBV12-4,TRBD2,TRBJ2-6,ASSLVRTGTRGILGANVLT
TRBV6-1,.,TRBJ1-1,ASSGFSQGTEAF
TRBV5-1,TRBD1,TRBJ1-6,ASSQQGDNSPLH
TRBV4-1,TRBD2,TRBJ2-7,ASSWNPTGLAYEQY
TRBV12-3/TRBV12-4,TRBD1,TRBJ2-1,ASSPSRDSPEVNEQF
TRBV12-3/TRBV12-4,.,TRBJ2-7,ASSATWEPYEQY
TRBV24-1,.,TRBJ1-3,ATSGAGPYSGNTIY
TRBV6-1,.,TRBJ2-2,ASSLKEQRELF
TRBV7-9,.,TRBJ2-2,ASSPTASGELF